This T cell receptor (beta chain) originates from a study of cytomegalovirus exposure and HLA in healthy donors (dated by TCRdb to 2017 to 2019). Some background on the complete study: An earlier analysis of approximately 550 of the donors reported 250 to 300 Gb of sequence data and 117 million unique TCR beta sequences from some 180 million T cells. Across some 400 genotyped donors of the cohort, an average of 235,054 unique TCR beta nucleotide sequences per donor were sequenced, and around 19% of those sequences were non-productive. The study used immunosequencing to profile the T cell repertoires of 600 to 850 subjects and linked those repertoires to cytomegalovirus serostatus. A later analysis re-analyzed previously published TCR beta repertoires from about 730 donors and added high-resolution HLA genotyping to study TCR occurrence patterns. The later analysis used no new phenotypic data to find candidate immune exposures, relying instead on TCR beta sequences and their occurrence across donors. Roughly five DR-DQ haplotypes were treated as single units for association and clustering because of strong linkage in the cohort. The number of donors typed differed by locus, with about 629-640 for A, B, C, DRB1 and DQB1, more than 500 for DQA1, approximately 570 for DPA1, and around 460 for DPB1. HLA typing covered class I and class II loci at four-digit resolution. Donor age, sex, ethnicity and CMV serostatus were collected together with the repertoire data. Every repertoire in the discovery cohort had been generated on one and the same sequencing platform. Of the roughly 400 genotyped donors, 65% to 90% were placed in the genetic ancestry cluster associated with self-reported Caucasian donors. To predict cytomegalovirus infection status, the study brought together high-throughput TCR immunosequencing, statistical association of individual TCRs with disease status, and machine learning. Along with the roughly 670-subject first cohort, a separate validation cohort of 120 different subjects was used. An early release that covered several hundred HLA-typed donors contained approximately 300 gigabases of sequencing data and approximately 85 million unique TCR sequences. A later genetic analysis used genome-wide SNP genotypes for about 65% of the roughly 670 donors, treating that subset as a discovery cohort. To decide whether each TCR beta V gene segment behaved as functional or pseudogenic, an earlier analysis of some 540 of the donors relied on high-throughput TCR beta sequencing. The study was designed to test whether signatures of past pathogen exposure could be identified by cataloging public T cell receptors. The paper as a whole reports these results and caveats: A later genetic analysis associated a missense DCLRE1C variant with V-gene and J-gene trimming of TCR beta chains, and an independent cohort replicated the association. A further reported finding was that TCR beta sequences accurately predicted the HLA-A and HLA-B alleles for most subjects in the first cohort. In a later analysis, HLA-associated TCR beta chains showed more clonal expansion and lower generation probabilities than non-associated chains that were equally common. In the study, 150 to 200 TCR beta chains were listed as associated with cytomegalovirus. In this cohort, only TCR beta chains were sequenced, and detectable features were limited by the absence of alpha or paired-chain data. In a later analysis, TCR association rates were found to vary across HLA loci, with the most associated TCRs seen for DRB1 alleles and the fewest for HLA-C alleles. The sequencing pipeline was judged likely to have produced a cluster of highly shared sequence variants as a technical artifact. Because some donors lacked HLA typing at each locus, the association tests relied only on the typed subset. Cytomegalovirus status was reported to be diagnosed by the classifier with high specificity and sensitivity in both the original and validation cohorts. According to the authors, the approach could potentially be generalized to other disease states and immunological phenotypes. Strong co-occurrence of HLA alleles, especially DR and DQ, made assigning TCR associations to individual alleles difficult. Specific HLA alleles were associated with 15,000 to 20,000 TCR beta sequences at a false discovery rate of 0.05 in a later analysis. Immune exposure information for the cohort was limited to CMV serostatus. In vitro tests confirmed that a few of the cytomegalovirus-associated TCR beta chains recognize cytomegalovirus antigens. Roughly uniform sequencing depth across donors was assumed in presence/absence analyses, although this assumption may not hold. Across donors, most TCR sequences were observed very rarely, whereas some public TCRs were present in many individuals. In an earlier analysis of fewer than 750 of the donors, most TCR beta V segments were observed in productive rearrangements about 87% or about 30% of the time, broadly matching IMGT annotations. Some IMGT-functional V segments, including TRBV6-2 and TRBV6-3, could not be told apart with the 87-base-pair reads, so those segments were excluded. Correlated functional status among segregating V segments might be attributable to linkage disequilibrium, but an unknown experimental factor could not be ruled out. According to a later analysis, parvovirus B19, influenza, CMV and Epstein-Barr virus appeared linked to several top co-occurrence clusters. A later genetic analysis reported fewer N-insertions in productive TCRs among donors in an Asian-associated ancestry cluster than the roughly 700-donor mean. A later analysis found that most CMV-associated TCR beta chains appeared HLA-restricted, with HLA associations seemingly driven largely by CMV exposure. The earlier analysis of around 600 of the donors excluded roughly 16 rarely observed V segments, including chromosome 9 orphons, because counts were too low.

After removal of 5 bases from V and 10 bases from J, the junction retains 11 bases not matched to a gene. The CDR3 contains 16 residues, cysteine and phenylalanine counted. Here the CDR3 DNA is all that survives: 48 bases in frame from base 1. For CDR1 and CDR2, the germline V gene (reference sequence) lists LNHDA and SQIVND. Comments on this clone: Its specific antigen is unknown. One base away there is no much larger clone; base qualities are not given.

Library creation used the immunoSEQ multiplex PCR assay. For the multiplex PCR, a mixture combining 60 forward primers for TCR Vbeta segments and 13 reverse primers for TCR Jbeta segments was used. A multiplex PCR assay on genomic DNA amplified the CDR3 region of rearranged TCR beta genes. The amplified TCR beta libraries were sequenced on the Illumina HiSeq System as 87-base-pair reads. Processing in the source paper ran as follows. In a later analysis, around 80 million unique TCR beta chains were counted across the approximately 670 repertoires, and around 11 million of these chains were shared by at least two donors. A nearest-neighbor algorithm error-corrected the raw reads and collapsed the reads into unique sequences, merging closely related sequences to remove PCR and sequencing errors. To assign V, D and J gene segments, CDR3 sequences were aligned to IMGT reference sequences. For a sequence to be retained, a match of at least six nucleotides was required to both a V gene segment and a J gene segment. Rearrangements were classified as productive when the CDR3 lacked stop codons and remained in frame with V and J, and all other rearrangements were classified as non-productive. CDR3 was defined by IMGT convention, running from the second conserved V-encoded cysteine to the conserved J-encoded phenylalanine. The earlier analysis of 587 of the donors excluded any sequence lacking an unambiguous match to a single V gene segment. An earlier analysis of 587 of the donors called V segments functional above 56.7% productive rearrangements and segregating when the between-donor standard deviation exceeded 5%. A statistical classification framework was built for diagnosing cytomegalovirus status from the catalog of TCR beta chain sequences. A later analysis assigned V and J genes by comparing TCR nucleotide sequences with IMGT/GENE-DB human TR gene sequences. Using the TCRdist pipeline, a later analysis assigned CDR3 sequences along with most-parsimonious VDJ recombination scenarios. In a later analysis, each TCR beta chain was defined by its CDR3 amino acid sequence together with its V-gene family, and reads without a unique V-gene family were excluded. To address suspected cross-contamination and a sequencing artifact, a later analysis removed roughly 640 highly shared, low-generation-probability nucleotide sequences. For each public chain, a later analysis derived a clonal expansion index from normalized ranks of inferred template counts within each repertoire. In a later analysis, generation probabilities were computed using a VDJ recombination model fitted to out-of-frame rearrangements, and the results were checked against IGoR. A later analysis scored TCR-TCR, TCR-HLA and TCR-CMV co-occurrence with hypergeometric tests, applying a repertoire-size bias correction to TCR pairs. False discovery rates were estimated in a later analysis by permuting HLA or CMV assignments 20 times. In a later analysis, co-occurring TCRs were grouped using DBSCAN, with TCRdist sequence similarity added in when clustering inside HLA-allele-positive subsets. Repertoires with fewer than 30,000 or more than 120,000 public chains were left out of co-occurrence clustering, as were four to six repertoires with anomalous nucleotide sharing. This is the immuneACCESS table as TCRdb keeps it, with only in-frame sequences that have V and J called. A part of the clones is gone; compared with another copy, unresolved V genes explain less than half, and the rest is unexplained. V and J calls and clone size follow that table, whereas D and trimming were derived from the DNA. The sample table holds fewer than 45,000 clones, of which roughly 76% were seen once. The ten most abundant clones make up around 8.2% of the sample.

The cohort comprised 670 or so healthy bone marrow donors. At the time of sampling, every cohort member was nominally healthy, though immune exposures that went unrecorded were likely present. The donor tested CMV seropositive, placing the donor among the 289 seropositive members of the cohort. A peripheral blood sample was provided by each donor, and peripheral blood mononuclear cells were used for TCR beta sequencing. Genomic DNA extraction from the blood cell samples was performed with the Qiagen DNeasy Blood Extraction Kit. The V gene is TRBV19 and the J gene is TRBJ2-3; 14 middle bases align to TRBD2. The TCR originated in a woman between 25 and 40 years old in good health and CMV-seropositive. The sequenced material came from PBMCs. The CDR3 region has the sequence CASSSWTSGGLGAQYF. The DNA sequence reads TGTGCCAGTAGTTCATGGACTAGCGGGGGGCTTGGCGCGCAGTATTTT.